These T cell receptor beta chains were read from a single sample in a study of cytomegalovirus exposure and HLA in healthy donors. Sequenced by immunoSEQ multiplex PCR; TCRdb stores in-frame clones only, minus some. This repertoire shows 160,000 or so clones, about three quarters found once; its top ten account for around 4.6%. The sequenced sample was PBMCs. These receptors all come from a man aged 18 to 29 in good health and CMV-seropositive. The CDR3 runs from the conserved cysteine through the conserved F or W. Each record gives: CDR3 protein, CDR3 DNA, V gene, D gene, clone size, J gene. D genes are given only for firm matches. The listing skips clone size in some rows; elsewhere it reads once, few, many or a size class.

CASSDRATNEKLFF TGTGCCAGCAGCGACAGGGCAACTAATGAAAAACTGTTTTTT TRBV5-5 TRBD1 few TRBJ1-4
CASSRGGDGNTIYF TGTGCCAGCAGCAGGGGAGGGGATGGAAACACCATATATTTT TRBV7-8 . . TRBJ1-3
CASSQGQLNTGELFF TGTGCCAGCAGCCAGGGACAGCTGAACACCGGGGAGCTGTTTTTT TRBV7-9 TRBD1 . TRBJ2-2
CASGRQGGMSPLHF TGTGCCAGCGGCCGACAGGGTGGGATGTCACCCCTCCACTTT TRBV2 TRBD1 few TRBJ1-6
CASSPRVDLNTEAFF TGCGCCAGCAGCCCCAGGGTGGACCTTAACACTGAAGCTTTCTTT TRBV5-1 . . TRBJ1-1
CSVAASVDTQYF TGCAGCGTTGCTGCGAGTGTAGATACGCAGTATTTT TRBV29-1 . . TRBJ2-3
CASSEVSGSEAFF TGTGCCAGCAGTGAAGTGTCGGGTAGTGAAGCTTTCTTT TRBV6-1 . few TRBJ1-1
CASSPDPRGAGANYGYTF TGCGCCAGCAGTCCTGACCCCAGGGGCGCGGGGGCTAACTATGGCTACACCTTC TRBV5-1 . . TRBJ1-2
CASSEAGGYNEQFF TGTGCCAGCAGTGAAGCGGGAGGGTACAATGAGCAGTTCTTC TRBV6-4 TRBD2 . TRBJ2-1
CASTDLKRGRGYTF TGTGCCAGCACCGACCTAAAACGAGGTCGTGGCTACACCTTC TRBV28 . few TRBJ1-2
CASSLARDTDTQYF TGCGCCAGCAGCCTTGCCAGGGACACAGATACGCAGTATTTT TRBV5-1 . once TRBJ2-3
CASSLGQGYTEAFF TGTGCCAGCAGCTTGGGGCAGGGGTACACTGAAGCTTTCTTT TRBV11-3 . few TRBJ1-1
CASSLRGGQGARVGYGYTF TGCGCCAGCAGCTTGCGAGGTGGACAGGGGGCCAGGGTTGGCTATGGCTACACCTTC TRBV5-1 TRBD1 . TRBJ1-2
CASNSDTGELFF TGTGCCAGCAACTCTGACACCGGGGAGCTGTTTTTT TRBV7-2 . . TRBJ2-2
CASSLSGQGIYGYTF TGTGCCAGCAGTTTATCAGGCCAGGGTATCTATGGCTACACCTTC TRBV28 . . TRBJ1-2
CASSIKGQEQFF TGTGCCAGTAGTATCAAGGGACAGGAGCAGTTCTTC TRBV19 TRBD1 . TRBJ2-1
CASSHTGGGQPQHF TGTGCCAGTAGTCACACAGGGGGCGGTCAGCCCCAGCATTTT TRBV19 TRBD1 . TRBJ1-5
CASSEELGNQPQHF TGTGCCAGCAGTGAGGAGTTGGGCAATCAGCCCCAGCATTTT TRBV2 . . TRBJ1-5
CASSAPSGSVVNEQFF TGTGCCAGCAGCGCCCCTAGCGGGAGTGTCGTGAATGAGCAGTTCTTC TRBV9 TRBD2 . TRBJ2-1
CASSPGLYRGPYGYTF TGTGCCAGCAGCCCAGGCCTCTACAGGGGGCCTTATGGCTACACCTTC TRBV16 TRBD1 . TRBJ1-2
CSVAQGGDTEAFF TGCAGCGTCGCACAGGGAGGGGACACTGAAGCTTTCTTT TRBV29-1 . . TRBJ1-1
CASSPQNMNTEAFF TGTGCCAGCAGCCCACAGAACATGAACACTGAAGCTTTCTTT TRBV27 . . TRBJ1-1
CSVVGQAPDLSSYNEQFF TGCAGCGTTGTAGGACAGGCTCCAGATCTGAGCTCCTACAATGAGCAGTTCTTC TRBV29-1 TRBD1 . TRBJ2-1
CASGIDRGRGYTF TGTGCCAGCGGTATTGACAGGGGCCGCGGCTACACCTTC TRBV2 TRBD1 . TRBJ1-2
CASSLVEGETQYF TGTGCCAGCAGTTTGGTTGAGGGAGAGACCCAGTACTTC TRBV27 . . TRBJ2-5
CASTKFGLVQETQYF TGTGCCAGCACCAAATTCGGACTAGTACAAGAGACCCAGTACTTC TRBV6-5 TRBD2 . TRBJ2-5
CASSYSRKNTEAFF TGTGCCAGCAGTTACTCGAGGAAGAACACTGAAGCTTTCTTT TRBV6-6 . few TRBJ1-1
CASSRPDTGELFF TGTGCCAGCAGCCGTCCGGACACCGGGGAGCTGTTTTTT TRBV7-9 . . TRBJ2-2
CASSVGGQLIEKLFF TGTGCCAGCAGCGTTGGCGGGCAACTAATCGAAAAACTGTTTTTT TRBV9 . once TRBJ1-4
CASSLSSLGQVEAFF TGCGCCAGCAGCTTGTCATCTCTGGGGCAAGTTGAAGCTTTCTTT TRBV5-1 . . TRBJ1-1
CASSLAGLAGSTDTQYF TGCGCCAGCAGCTTGGCGGGACTAGCGGGTAGCACAGATACGCAGTATTTT TRBV5-1 TRBD2 . TRBJ2-3
CATSVLWGTGAGWDTEAFF TGTGCCACCAGCGTGTTGTGGGGGACAGGGGCCGGGTGGGACACTGAAGCTTTCTTT TRBV15 TRBD1 few TRBJ1-1